The TCR beta chain under discussion was sequenced for a study of blood T cell repertoires in COVID-19. In the study overall: Sources were T cells, B-cell-depleted T cells, or PBMCs; the material itself was cDNA or gDNA.

Some clones are missing from TCRdb's copy, which holds only in-frame ones; the method was immunoSEQ multiplex PCR. The table shows 380,000 or so clones, with around 87% occurring only once. Recovery among Cohort 3 donors was established by two negative PCRs, clearance, or symptom resolution. This CDR3 comprises 13 residues. Germline values: CDR1 WNHNN, CDR2 SYGVQD (reference sequence). V shed 6 bases and J shed 3 bases, with 8 bases lying between them. The gene calls are TRBV10-1 and TRBJ1-4; unclear D gene. The sample taken for sequencing was PBMCs or T cells enriched from blood (not recorded which). This receptor was identified in a man in his thirties or forties who had recovered from COVID-19. The CDR3 nucleotides are TGCGCCAGCAGCCTCCGGGCTAATGAAAAACTGTTTTTT. Amino acid sequence: CASSLRANEKLFF.